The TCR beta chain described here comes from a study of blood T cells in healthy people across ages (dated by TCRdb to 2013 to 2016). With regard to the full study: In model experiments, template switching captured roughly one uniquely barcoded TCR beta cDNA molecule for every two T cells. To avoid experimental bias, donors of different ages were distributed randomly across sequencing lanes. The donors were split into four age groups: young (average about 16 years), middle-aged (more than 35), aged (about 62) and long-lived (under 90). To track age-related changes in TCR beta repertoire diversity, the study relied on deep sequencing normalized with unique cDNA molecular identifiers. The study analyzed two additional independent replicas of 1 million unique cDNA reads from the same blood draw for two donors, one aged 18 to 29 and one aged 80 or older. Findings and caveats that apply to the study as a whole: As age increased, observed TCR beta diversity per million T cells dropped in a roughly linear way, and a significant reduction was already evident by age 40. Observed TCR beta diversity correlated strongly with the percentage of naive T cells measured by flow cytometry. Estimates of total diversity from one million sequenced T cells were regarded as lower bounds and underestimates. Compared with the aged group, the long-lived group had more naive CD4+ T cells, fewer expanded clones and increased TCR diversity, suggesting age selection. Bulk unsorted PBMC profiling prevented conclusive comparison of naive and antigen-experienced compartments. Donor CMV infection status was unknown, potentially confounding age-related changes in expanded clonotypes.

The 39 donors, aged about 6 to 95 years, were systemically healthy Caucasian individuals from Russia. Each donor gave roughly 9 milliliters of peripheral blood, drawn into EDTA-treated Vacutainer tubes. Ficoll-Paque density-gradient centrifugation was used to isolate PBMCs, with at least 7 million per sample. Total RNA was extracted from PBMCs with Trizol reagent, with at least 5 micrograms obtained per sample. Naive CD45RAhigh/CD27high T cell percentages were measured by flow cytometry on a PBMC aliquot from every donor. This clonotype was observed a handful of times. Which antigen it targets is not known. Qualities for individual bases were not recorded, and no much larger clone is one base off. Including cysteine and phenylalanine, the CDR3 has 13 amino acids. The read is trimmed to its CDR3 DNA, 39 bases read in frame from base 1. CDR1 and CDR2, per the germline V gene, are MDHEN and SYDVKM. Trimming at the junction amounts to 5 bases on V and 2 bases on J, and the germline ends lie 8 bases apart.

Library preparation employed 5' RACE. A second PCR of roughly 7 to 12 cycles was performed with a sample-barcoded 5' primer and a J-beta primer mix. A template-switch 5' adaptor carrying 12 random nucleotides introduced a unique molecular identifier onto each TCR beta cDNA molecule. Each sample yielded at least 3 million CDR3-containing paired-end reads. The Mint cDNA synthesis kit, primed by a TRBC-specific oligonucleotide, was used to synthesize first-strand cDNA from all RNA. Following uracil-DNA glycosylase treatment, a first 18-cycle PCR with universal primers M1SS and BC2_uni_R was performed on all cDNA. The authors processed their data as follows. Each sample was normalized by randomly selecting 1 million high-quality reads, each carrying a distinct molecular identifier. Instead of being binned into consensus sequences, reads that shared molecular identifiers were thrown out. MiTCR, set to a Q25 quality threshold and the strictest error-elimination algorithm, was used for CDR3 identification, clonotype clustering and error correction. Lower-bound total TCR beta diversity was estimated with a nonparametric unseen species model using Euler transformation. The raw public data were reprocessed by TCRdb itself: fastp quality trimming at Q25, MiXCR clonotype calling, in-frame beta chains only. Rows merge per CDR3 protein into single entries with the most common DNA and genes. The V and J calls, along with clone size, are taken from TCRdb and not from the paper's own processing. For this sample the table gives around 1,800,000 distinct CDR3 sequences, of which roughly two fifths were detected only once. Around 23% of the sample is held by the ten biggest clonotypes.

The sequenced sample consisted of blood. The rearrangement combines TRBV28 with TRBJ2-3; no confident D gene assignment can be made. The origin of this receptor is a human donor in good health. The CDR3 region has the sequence CASSIGFTDTQYF. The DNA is TGTGCCAGCAGTATAGGCTTCACAGATACGCAGTATTTT.